This TCR beta chain was identified in a study of blood T cell repertoires in COVID-19. Study summary: Donors in the United States, Italy and Spain gave samples during acute or convalescent COVID-19. T cells, B-cell-depleted T cells, or PBMCs supplied cDNA or gDNA.

CDR1 and CDR2 (germline): SSHAT, FNYEAQ (reference sequence). The CDR3 is made up of 16 amino acids. The J segment lost 1 base and the V segment lost 1 base, leaving 2 bases of the junction unmatched. Original methodology: Estimation of nucleated cell counts was performed using reference gene primer amplification. Sequenced by immunoSEQ multiplex PCR; TCRdb stores in-frame clones only, minus some. D and trimming were read from the DNA, whereas the V and J calls and clone size are those reported in that table. The data contain just over 90,000 clones, roughly 80% of them singletons. The TCR comes from a human donor in a cohort sampled during active COVID-19. Sequencing used peripheral blood. This sequence joins TRBV7-7 and TRBJ2-5, with 11 bases matching TRBD2. CDR3 DNA sequence: TGTGCCAGCAGCTTAGGAGGGACTAGCGGCCAAGAGACCCAGTACTTC. It specifies CASSLGGTSGQETQYF.